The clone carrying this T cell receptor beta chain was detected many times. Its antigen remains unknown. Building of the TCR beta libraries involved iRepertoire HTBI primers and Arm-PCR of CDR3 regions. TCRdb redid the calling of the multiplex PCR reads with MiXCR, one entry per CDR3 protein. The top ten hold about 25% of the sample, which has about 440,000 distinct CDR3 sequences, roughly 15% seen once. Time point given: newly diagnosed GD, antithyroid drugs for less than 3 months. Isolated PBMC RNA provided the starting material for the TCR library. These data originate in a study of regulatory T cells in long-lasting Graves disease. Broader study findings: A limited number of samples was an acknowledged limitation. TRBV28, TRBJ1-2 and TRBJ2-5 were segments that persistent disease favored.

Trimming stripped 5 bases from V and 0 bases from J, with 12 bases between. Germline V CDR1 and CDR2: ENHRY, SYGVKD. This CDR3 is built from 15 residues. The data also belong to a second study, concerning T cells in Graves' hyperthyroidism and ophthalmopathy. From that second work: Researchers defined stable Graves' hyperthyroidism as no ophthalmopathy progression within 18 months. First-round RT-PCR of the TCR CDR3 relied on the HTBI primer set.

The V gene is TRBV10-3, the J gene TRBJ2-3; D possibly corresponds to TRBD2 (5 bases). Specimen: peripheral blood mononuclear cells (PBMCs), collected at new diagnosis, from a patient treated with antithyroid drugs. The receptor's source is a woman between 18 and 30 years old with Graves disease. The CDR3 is CAISTLAASTDTQYF. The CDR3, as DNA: TGTGCCATCAGTACGCTAGCTGCTAGCACAGATACGCAGTATTTT.